A selection of T cell receptor beta chains follows, all from one sample in a study of cytomegalovirus exposure and HLA in healthy donors. Assay used: immunoSEQ multiplex PCR; TCRdb lists only in-frame clones, some missing. The sample contains around 130,000 clones, approximately 88% of which appear only once. Source material: PBMCs. Receptors were obtained from a woman aged 40 to 55 in good health and CMV-seronegative. Both conserved end residues are part of each CDR3. The D gene is left open where the match is weak. The listing skips clone size in some rows; elsewhere it reads once, few, many or a size class.

TGTGCCAGCAGCGTAGCTGGGCAGACGGATACGCAGTATTTT,CASSVAGQTDTQYF,-,TRBJ2-3,-,TRBV9
TGTGCCAGCAGCTTAGGGGGCGGTGGAAACACCATATATTTT,CASSLGGGGNTIYF,-,TRBJ1-3,-,TRBV7-9
TGTGCCAGCAGCTTAGCGACAGGGGGCGAGCAGTACTTC,CASSLATGGEQYF,TRBD1,TRBJ2-7,-,TRBV7-9
TGTGCCATCAAGGGGTACTCTGGAAACACCATATATTTT,CAIKGYSGNTIYF,-,TRBJ1-3,-,TRBV10-3
TGTGCCAGCAGCTTTGACAGCTACGAGCAGTACTTC,CASSFDSYEQYF,-,TRBJ2-7,-,TRBV11-1
TGTGCCAGCAGCATCCCGGTCGGGGTTGGCACTGAAGCTTTCTTT,CASSIPVGVGTEAFF,-,TRBJ1-1,-,TRBV5-4
TGTGCCTGGAGTGTAACAGGACGAAACATTCAGTACTTC,CAWSVTGRNIQYF,-,TRBJ2-4,-,TRBV30
TGTGCCAGCAGCGTAGAGACTACTAACACCGGGGAGCTGTTTTTT,CASSVETTNTGELFF,-,TRBJ2-2,-,TRBV9
TGTTCCAGCAGCTTATCCTCAGGACAGGCTGAAGCTTTCTTT,CSSSLSSGQAEAFF,TRBD1,TRBJ1-1,-,TRBV7-9
TGTGCCAGCAGTGGCCAGACTAGCGGCCAAGAGACCCAGTACTTC,CASSGQTSGQETQYF,TRBD2,TRBJ2-5,-,TRBV6-1
TGCGCCAGCAGCGGGGGACAGGGCTACGAGCAGTACTTC,CASSGGQGYEQYF,TRBD1,TRBJ2-7,-,TRBV5-1
TGTTCCAGCAGCTCGGACAGGGATGGAAACACCATATATTTT,CSSSSDRDGNTIYF,TRBD1,TRBJ1-3,-,TRBV7-9
TGTGCCAGCAGCCGAAAACCCACAGCCGGGGAGGACTATGGCTACACCTTC,CASSRKPTAGEDYGYTF,-,TRBJ1-2,-,TRBV5-5
TGTGCCAGTAGTATAGTTCACAGGGCTCCCGGGGAGCTGTTTTTT,CASSIVHRAPGELFF,-,TRBJ2-2,-,TRBV19
TGTGCCAGCAGCCAAGAAAAACAGCCGAACACTGAAGCTTTCTTT,CASSQEKQPNTEAFF,-,TRBJ1-1,-,TRBV4-2
TGTGCCAGCAGCCAAGAAGGGGGAGGCACAGATACGCAGTATTTT,CASSQEGGGTDTQYF,-,TRBJ2-3,-,TRBV4-2
TGTGCCTGGGATATAGCGGGACGGGGGGTCGCGCAGTATTTT,CAWDIAGRGVAQYF,TRBD2,TRBJ2-3,few,TRBV30
TGTGCCAGCAGCGGAATGGGACAAAAACCTTACTCCTACGAGCAGTACTTC,CASSGMGQKPYSYEQYF,-,TRBJ2-7,-,TRBV9
TGTGCCAGCAGTAAAAACAGGGACAATGAGCAGTTCTTC,CASSKNRDNEQFF,-,TRBJ2-1,-,TRBV27
TGTGCCAGCAGCATAGACGGGACTAGTTTCTACGAGCAGTACTTC,CASSIDGTSFYEQYF,TRBD2,TRBJ2-7,-,TRBV7-2
TGTGCCAGCAGCCAGGGTCCCTACGAGCAGTACTTC,CASSQGPYEQYF,-,TRBJ2-7,once,TRBV27
TGTGCCAGCAGCTTCCCTCACAGGGGAACTGAAGCTTTCTTT,CASSFPHRGTEAFF,TRBD1,TRBJ1-1,few,TRBV11-3
TGTGCCATCAGTGTTGGAGCGGAGTACGAGCAGTACTTC,CAISVGAEYEQYF,-,TRBJ2-7,-,TRBV10-3
TGTGCCTGGACCCTGTCTAACTATGGCTACACCTTC,CAWTLSNYGYTF,-,TRBJ1-2,once,TRBV30
TGTGCCAGCAGCTTACAAGCTAGCGGAGGCTACGAGCAGTACTTC,CASSLQASGGYEQYF,TRBD2,TRBJ2-7,-,TRBV7-9
TGTGCCAGCAGTTACTCATCCTACTCCGGGGAACTGTTTTTT,CASSYSSYSGELFF,-,TRBJ1-4,-,TRBV6-6